A single T cell receptor beta chain is shown here with its context. Its antigen remains unidentified. Sequencing used immunoSEQ multiplex PCR; TCRdb keeps in-frame clones, though not all of them. The sample contains 200,000 to 250,000 clones, 70% to 90% of which appear only once. The data originate from a study of cytomegalovirus exposure and HLA in healthy donors. Across the whole study: A later analysis reported the approximately 120 validation repertoires used the same platform as the 666 first-cohort repertoires. Study observations and caveats: Reports indicated that the classifier achieved high specificity and sensitivity in diagnosing cytomegalovirus status. The authors enumerated 150 to 200 TCR beta chains as linked to cytomegalovirus. Rare sequences made up most TCRs, while some public TCRs were found in many donors.

Germline V gives CDR1 SGHRS, CDR2 YFSETQ. The CDR3 loop spans 17 amino acids. V lost 4 bases and J lost 2; bases outside the gene matches: 11. The rearrangement links TRBV5-1 to TRBJ2-3, with 9 bases identical to TRBD2. This clonotype was sampled from a woman aged 18-30 years in good health and CMV-seronegative. The sequencing input was PBMCs. As DNA, the CDR3 is TGCGCCAGCAGCCTAACTAATAGCGGGAGAAACACAGATACGCAGTATTTT. It encodes CASSLTNSGRNTDTQYF. The full variable domain, with the rest looked up from reference TRBV5-1 and TRBJ2-3, is KAGVTQTPRYLIKTRGQQVTLSCSPISGHRSVSWYQQTPGQGLQFLFEYFSETQRNKGNFPGRFSGRQFSNSRSEMNVSTLELGDSALYLCASSLTNSGRNTDTQYFGPGTRLTVL.